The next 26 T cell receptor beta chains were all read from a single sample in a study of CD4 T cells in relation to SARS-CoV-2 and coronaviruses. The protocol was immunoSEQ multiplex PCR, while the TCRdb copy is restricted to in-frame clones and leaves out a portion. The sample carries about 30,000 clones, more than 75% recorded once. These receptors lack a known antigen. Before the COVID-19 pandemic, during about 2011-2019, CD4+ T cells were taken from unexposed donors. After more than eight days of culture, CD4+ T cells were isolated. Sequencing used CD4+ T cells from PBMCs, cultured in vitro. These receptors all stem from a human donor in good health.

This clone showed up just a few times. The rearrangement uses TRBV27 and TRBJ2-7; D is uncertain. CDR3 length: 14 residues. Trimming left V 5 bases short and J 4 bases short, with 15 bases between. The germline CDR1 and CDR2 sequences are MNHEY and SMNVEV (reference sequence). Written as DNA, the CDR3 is TGTGCCAGCAGTCCATTTCGGGTCCGGTACGAGCAGTACTTC. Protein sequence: CASSPFRVRYEQYF.

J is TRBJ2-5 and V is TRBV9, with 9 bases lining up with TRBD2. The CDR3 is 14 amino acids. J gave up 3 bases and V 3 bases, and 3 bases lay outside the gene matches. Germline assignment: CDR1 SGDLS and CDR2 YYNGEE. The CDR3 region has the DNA TGTGCCAGCAGCGGTAGACTAGCGGAAGAGACCCAGTACTTC. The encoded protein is CASSGRLAEETQYF.

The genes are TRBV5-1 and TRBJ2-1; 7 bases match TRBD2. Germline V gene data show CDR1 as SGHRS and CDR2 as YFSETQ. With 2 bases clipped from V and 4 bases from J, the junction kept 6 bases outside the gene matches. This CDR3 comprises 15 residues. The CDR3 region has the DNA TGCGCCAGCAGCTTAAGTCTAGCGGAATACAATGAGCAGTTCTTC. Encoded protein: CASSLSLAEYNEQFF.

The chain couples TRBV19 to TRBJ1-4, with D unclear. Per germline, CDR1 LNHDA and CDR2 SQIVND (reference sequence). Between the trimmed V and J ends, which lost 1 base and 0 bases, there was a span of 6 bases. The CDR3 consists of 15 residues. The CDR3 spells CASSIADATNEKLFF. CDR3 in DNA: TGTGCCAGTAGTATAGCCGATGCAACTAATGAAAAACTGTTTTTT.

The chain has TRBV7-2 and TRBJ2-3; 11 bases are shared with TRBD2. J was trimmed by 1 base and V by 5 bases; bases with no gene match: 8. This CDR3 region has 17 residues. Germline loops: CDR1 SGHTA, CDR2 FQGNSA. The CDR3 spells CASSTGLAGIRTDTQYF. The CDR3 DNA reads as TGTGCCAGCAGCACCGGACTAGCGGGCATACGCACAGATACGCAGTATTTT.

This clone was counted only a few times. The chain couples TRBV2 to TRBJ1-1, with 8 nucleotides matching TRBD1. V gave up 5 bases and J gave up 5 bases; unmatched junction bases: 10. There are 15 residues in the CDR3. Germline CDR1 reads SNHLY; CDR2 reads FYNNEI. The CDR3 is CASSKGQGGNTEAFF. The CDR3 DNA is TGTGCCAGCAGTAAAGGACAGGGCGGAAATACTGAAGCTTTCTTT.

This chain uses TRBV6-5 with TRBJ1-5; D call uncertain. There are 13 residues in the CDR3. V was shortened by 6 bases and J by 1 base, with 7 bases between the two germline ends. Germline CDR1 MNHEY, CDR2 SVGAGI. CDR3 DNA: TGTGCCAGCAGAACCGACAGCAATCAGCCCCAGCATTTT. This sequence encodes CASRTDSNQPQHF.

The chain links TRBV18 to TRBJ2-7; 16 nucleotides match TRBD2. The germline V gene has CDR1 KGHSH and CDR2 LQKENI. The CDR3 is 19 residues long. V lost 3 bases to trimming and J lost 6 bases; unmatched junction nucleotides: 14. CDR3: CASSPTGTSGRAGSSEQYF. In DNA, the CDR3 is TGTGCCAGCTCACCTACCGGGACTAGCGGGAGGGCCGGGTCCAGCGAGCAGTACTTC.

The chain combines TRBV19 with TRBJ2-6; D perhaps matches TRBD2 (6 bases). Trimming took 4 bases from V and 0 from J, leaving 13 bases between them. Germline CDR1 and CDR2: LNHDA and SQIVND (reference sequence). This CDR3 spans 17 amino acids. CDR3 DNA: TGTGCCAGTAGTACCATGGCCGGGGGCTCTGGGGCCAACGTCCTGACTTTC. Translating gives CASSTMAGGSGANVLTF.

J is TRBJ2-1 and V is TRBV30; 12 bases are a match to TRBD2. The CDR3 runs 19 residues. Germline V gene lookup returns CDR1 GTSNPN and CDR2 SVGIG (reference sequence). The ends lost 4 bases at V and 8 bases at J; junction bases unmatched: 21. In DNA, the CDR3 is TGTGCCTGGACTCTTTTCGGGCTAGCGGGAGGGCCCGGTAGCCATGAGCAGTTCTTC. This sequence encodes CAWTLFGLAGGPGSHEQFF.

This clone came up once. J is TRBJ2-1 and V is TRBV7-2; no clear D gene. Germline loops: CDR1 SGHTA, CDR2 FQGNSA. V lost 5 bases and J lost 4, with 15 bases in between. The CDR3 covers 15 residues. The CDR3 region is CASSLGPVAYNEQFF. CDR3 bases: TGTGCCAGCAGCCTAGGGCCGGTAGCATACAATGAGCAGTTCTTC.

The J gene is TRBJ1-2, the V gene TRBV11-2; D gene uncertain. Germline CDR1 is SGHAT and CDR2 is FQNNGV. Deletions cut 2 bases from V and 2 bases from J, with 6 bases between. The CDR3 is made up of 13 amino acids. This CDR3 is CASSLRVNYGYTF. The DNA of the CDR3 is TGTGCCAGCAGCTTAAGGGTAAACTATGGCTACACCTTC.

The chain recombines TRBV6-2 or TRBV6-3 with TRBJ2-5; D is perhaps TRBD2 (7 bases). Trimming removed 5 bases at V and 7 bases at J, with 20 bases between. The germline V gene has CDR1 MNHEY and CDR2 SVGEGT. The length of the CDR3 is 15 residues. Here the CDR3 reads CASSKPAGGRGTQYF. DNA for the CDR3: TGTGCCAGCAGTAAGCCGGCCGGGGGGCGAGGGACCCAGTACTTC.

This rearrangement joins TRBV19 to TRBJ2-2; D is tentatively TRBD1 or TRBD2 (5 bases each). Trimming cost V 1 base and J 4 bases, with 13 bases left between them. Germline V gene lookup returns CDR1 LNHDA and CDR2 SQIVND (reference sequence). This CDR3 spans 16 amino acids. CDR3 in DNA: TGTGCCAGTAGTATAGGAAGGGGAGTGGGCACCGGGGAGCTGTTTTTT. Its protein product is CASSIGRGVGTGELFF. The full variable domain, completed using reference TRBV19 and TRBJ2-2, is DGGITQSPKYLFRKEGQNVTLSCEQNLNHDAMYWYRQDPGQGLRLIYYSQIVNDFQKGDIAEGYSVSREKKESFPLTVTSAQKNPTAFYLCASSIGRGVGTGELFFGEGSRLTVL.

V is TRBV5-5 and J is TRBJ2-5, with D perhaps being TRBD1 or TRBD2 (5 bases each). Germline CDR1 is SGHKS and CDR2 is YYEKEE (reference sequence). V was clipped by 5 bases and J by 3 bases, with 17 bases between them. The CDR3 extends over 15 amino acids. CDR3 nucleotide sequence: TGTGCCAGCAGTCCCGCGGGTCCCAGGGAAGAGACCCAGTACTTC. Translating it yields CASSPAGPREETQYF.

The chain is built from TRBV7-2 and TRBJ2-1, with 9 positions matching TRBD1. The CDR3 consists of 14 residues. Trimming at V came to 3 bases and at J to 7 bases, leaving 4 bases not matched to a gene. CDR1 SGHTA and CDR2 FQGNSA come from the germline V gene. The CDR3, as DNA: TGTGCCAGCAGCTTGGACAGGGGAAGGAATGAGCAGTTCTTC. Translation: CASSLDRGRNEQFF.

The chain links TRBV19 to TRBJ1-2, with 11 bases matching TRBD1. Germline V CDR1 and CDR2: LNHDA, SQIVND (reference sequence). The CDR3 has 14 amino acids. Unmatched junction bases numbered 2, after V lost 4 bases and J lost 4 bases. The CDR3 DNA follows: TGTGCCAGTAGTAGGGACAGGGGGTTCTATGGCTACACCTTC. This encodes CASSRDRGFYGYTF.

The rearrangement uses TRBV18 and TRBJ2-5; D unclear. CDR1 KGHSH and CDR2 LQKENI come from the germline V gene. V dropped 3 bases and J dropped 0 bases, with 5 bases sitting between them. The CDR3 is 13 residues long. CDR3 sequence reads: CASSPSYQETQYF. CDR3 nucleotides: TGTGCCAGCTCACCCTCGTACCAAGAGACCCAGTACTTC.

The CDR3 nucleotides read TGTGCCAGCAGCTTACGTCTAGCGGGCAATGAGCAGTTCTTC. Translated, it gives CASSLRLAGNEQFF. The rearrangement links TRBV5-6 to TRBJ2-1, with TRBD2 identical over 8 bases. The CDR3 has 14 amino acids. Germline-derived CDR1 and CDR2 are SGHDT and YYEEEE. The V gene end was trimmed by 2 bases and the J gene end by 6 bases; junction bases not matched to a gene: 4.

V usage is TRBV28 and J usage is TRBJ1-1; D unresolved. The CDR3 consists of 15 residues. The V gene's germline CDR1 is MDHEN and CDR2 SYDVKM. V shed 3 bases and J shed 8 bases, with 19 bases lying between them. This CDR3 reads CASSLGSTGPGEAFF. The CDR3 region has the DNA TGTGCCAGCAGTTTGGGGTCGACGGGCCCTGGGGAAGCTTTCTTT.

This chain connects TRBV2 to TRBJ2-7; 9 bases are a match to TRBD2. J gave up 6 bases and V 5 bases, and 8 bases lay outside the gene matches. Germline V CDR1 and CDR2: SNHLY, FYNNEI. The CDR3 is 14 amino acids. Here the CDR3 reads CASSRGGELVEQYF. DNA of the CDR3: TGTGCCAGCAGTCGCGGGGGGGAATTAGTCGAGCAGTACTTC.

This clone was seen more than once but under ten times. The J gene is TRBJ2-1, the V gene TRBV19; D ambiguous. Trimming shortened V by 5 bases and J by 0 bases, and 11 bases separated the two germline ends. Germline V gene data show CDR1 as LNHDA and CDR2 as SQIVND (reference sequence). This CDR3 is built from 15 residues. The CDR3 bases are TGTGCCAGTAGTTTTGGAGCCCGCTCCTACAATGAGCAGTTCTTC. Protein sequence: CASSFGARSYNEQFF.

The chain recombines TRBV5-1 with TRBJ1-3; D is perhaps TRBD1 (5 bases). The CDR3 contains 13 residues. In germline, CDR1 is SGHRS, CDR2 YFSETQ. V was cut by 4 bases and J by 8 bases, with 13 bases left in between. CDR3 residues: CASSPQGGDTIYF. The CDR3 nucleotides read TGCGCCAGCAGCCCCCAGGGAGGTGACACCATATATTTT.

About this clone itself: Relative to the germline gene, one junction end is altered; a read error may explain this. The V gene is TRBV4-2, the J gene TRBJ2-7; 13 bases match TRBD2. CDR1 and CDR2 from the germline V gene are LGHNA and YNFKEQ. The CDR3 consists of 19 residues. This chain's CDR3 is CASSQAAGTSGTYSYEQYF. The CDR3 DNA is TGTGCCAGCAGTCAAGCAGCCGGGACTAGCGGGACTTACTCCTACGAGCAGTACTTC.

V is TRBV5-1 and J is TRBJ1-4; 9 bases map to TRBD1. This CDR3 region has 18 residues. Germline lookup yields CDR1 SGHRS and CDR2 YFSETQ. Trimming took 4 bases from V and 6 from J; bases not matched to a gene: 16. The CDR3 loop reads CASSRASSRDRVYEKLFF. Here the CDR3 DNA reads TGCGCCAGCAGCCGTGCGAGTTCCCGGGACAGGGTTTATGAAAAACTGTTTTTT.

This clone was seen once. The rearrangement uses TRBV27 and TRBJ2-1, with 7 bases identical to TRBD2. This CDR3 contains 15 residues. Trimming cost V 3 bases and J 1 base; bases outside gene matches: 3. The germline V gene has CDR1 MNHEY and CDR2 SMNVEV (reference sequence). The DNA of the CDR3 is TGTGCCAGCAGTTTTGAAGCGGGGTCCTACAATGAGCAGTTCTTC. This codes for CASSFEAGSYNEQFF.